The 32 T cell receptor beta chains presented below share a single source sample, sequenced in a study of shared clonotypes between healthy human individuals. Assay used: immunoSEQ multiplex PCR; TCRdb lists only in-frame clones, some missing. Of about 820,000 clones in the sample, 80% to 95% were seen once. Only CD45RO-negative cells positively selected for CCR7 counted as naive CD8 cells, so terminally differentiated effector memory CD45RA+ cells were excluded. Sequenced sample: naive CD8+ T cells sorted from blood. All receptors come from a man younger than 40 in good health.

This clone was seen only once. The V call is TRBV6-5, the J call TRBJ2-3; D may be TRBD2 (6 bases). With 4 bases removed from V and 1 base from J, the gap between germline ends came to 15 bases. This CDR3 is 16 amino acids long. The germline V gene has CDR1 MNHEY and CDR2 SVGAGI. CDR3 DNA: TGTGCCAGCAGTTCTTATAGCGGAGCCCGCACAGATACGCAGTATTTT. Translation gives CASSSYSGARTDTQYF.

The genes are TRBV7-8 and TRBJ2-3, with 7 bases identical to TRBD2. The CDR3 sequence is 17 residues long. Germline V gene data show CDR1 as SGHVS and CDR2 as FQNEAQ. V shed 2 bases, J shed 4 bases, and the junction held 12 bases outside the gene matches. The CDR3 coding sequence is TGTGCCAGCAGCTTAAAGCGGGACTCGACGGGGGCAGATACGCAGTATTTT. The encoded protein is CASSLKRDSTGADTQYF.

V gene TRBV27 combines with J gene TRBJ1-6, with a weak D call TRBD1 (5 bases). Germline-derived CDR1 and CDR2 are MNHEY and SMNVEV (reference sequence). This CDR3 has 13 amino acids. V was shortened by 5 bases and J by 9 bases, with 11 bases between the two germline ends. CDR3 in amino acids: CASSPGARSPLHF. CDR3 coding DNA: TGTGCCAGCAGTCCCGGGGCACGTTCACCCCTCCACTTT.

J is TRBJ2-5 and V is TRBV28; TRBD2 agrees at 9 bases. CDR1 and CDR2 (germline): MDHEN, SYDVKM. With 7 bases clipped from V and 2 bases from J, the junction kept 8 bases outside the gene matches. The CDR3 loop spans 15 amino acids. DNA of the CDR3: TGTGCCAGCACCTCAGGACTAGCGCGTCAAGAGACCCAGTACTTC. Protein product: CASTSGLARQETQYF.

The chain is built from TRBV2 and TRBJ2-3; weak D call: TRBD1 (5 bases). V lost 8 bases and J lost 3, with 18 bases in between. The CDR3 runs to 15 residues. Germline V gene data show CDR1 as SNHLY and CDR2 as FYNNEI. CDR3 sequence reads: CASPTSRERTDTQYF. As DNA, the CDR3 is TGTGCCAGCCCCACCAGCAGGGAAAGGACAGATACGCAGTATTTT.

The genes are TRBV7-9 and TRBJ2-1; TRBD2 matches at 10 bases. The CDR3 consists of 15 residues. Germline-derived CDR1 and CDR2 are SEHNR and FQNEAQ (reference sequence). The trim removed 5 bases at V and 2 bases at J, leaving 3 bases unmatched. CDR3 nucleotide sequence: TGTGCCAGCAGCCAAGCGGGAGGGCCCTACAATGAGCAGTTCTTC. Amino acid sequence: CASSQAGGPYNEQFF.

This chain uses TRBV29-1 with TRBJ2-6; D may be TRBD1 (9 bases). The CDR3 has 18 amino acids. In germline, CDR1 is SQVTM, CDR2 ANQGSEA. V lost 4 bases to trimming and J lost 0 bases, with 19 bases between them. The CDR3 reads CSVGRGGQGDSGANVLTF. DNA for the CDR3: TGCAGCGTTGGACGGGGGGGACAGGGCGACTCTGGGGCCAACGTCCTGACTTTC.

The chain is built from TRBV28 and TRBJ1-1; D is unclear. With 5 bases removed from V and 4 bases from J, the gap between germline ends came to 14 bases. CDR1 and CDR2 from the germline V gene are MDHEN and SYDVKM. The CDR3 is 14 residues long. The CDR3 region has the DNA TGTGCCAGCAGTCTCGACAAGGGAACCACTGAAGCTTTCTTT. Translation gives CASSLDKGTTEAFF.

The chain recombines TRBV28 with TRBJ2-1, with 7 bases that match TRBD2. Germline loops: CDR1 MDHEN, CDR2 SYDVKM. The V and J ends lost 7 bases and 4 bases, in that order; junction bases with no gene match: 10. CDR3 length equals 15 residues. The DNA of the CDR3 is TGTGCCAGCAATAACGGGGGGTCGAGGTACAATGAGCAGTTCTTC. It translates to CASNNGGSRYNEQFF.

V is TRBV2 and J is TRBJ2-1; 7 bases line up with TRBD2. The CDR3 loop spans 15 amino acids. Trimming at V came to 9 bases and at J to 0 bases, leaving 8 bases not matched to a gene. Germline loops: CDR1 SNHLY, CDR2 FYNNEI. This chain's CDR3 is CASYVSGPSYNEQFF. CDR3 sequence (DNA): TGTGCCAGTTACGTTAGCGGGCCCTCCTACAATGAGCAGTTCTTC.

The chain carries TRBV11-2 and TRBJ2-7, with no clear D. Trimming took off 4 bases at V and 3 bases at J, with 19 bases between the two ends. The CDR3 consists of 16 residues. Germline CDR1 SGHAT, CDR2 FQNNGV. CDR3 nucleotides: TGTGCCAGCAGCTCCCCGGTTGCGGATCTAGTCTACGAGCAGTACTTC. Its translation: CASSSPVADLVYEQYF.

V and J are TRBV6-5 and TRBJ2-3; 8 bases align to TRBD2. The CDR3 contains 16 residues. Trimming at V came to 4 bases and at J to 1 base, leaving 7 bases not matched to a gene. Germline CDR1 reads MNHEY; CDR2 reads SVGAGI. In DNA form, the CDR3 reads TGTGCCAGCAGTTCCGGACTAGCAGCAGGCACAGATACGCAGTATTTT. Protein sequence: CASSSGLAAGTDTQYF.

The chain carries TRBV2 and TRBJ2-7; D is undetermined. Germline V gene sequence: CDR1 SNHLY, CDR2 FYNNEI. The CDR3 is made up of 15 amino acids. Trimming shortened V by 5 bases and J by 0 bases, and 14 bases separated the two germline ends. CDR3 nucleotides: TGTGCCAGCAGTCGCTCGGCGACCAGCTCCTACGAGCAGTACTTC. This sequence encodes CASSRSATSSYEQYF.

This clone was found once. The CDR3 nucleotides are TGTGCCAGCAGCGTAGGAGCTCTTGGGACTAGCGGGAGGACGGACCAAGAGACCCAGTACTTC. Protein product: CASSVGALGTSGRTDQETQYF. The gene calls are TRBV9 and TRBJ2-5; TRBD2 agrees at 15 bases. J gave up 0 bases and V 0 bases, and 12 bases lay outside the gene matches. The V gene's germline CDR1 is SGDLS and CDR2 YYNGEE. The CDR3 sequence is 21 residues long.

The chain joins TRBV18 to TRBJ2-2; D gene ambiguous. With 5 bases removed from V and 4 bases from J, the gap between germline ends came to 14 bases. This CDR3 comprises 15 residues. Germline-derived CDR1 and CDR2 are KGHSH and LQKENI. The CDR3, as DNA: TGTGCCAGCTCAGCGAGACGGGTTGCCACCGGGGAGCTGTTTTTT. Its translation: CASSARRVATGELFF.

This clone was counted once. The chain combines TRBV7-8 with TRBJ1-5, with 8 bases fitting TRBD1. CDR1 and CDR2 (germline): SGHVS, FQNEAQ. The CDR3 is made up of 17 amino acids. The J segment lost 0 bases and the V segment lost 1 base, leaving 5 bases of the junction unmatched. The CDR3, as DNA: TGTGCCAGCAGCTTAGACAGGGGGGTTTATAGCAATCAGCCCCAGCATTTT. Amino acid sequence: CASSLDRGVYSNQPQHF. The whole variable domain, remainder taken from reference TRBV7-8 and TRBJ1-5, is GAGVSQSPRYKVAKRGQDVALRCDPISGHVSLFWYQQALGQGPEFLTYFQNEAQLDKSGLPSDRFFAERPEGSVSTLKIQRTQQEDSAVYLCASSLDRGVYSNQPQHFGDGTRLSIL.

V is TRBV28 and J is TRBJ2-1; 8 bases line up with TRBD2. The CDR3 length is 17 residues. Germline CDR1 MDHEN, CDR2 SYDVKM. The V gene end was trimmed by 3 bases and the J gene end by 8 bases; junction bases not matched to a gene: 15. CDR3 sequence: CASSFPPAGAIDHEQFF. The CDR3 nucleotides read TGTGCCAGCAGTTTTCCCCCAGCGGGAGCTATCGACCATGAGCAGTTCTTC.

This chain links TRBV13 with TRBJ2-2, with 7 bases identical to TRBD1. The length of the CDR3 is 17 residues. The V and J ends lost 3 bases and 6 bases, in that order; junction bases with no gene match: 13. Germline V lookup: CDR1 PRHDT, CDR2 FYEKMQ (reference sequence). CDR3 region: CASSLATVLQGSGELFF. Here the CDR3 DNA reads TGTGCCAGCAGCTTGGCAACGGTCTTACAGGGGTCCGGGGAGCTGTTTTTT.

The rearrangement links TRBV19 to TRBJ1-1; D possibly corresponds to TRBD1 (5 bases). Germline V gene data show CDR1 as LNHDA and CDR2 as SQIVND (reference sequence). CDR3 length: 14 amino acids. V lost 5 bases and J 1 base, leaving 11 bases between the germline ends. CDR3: CASSSLDRNTEAFF. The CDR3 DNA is TGTGCCAGTAGTTCCTTAGACAGGAACACTGAAGCTTTCTTT.

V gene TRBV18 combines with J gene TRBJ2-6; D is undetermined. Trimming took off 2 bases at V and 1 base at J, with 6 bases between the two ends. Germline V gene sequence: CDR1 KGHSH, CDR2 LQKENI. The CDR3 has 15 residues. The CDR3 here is CASSPVGSGANVLTF. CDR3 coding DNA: TGTGCCAGCTCACCAGTAGGTTCTGGGGCCAACGTCCTGACTTTC.

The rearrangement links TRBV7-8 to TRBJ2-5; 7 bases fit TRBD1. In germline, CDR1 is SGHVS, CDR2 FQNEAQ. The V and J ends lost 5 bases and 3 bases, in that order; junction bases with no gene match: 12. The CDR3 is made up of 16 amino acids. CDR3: CASSHYDRQGEETQYF. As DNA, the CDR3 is TGTGCCAGCAGCCATTACGATCGACAGGGCGAAGAGACCCAGTACTTC.

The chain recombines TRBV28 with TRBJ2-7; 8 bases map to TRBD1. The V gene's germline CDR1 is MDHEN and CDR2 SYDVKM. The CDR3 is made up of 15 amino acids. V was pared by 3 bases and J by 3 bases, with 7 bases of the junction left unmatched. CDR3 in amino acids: CASSFVQGAYYEQYF. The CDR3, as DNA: TGTGCCAGCAGTTTCGTGCAGGGGGCTTACTACGAGCAGTACTTC.

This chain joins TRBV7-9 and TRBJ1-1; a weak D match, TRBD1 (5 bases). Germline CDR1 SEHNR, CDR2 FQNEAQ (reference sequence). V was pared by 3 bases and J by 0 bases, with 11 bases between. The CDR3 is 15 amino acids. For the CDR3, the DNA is TGTGCCAGCAGCTTTAAGACAGAGTTGAACACTGAAGCTTTCTTT. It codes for CASSFKTELNTEAFF.

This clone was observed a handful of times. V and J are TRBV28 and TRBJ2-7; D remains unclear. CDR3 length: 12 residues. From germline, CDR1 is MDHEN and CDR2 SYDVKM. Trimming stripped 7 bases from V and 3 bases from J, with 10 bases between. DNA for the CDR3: TGTGCCAGCACTCCGGCGAGCTACGAGCAGTACTTC. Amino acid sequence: CASTPASYEQYF.

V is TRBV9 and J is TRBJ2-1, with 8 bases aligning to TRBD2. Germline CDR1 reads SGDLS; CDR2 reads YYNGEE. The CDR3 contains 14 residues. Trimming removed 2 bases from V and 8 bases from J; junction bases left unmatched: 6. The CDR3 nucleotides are TGTGCCAGCAGCGTTGATAGCGGGAAGCATGAGCAGTTCTTC. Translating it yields CASSVDSGKHEQFF. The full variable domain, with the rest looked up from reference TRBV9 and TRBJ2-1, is DSGVTQTPKHLITATGQRVTLRCSPRSGDLSVYWYQQSLDQGLQFLIQYYNGEERAKGNILERFSAQQFPDLHSELNLSSLELGDSALYFCASSVDSGKHEQFFGPGTRLTVL.

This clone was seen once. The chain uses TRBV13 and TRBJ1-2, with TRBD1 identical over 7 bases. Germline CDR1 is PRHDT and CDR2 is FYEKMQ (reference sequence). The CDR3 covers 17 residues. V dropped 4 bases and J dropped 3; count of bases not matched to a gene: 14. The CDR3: CASSSQGETGRHYGYTF. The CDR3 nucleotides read TGTGCCAGCAGCTCTCAGGGGGAGACAGGGAGGCACTATGGCTACACCTTC.

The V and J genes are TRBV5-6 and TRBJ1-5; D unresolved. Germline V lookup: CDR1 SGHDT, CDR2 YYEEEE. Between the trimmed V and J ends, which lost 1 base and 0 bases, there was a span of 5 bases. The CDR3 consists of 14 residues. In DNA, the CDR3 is TGTGCCAGCAGCTTGAAGTATAGCAATCAGCCCCAGCATTTT. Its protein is CASSLKYSNQPQHF. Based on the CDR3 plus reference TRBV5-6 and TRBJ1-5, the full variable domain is DAGVTQSPTHLIKTRGQQVTLRCSPKSGHDTVSWYQQALGQGPQFIFQYYEEEERQRGNFPDRFSGHQFPNYSSELNVNALLLGDSALYLCASSLKYSNQPQHFGDGTRLSIL.

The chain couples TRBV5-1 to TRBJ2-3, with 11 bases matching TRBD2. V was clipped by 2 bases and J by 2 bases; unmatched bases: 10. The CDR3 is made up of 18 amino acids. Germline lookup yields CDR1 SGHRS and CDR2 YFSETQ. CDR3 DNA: TGCGCCAGCAGCTTACGGACTAGCGGGCCCCGTTTCACAGATACGCAGTATTTT. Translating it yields CASSLRTSGPRFTDTQYF.

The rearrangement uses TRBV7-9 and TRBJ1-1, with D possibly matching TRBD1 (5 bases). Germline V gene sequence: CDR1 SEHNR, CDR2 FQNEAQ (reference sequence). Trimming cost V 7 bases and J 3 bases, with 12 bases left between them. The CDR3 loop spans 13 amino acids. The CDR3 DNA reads TGTGCCAGCACACCGACAGAGCACACTGAAGCTTTCTTT. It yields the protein CASTPTEHTEAFF.

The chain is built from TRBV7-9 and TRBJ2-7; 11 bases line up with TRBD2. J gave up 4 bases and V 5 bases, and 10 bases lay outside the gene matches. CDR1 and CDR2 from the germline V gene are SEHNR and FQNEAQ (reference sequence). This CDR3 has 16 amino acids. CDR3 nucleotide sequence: TGTGCCAGCAGCCTTACGGCCGGGACTAGCGGATACGAGCAGTACTTC. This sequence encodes CASSLTAGTSGYEQYF. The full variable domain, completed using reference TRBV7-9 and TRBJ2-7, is DTGVSQNPRHKITKRGQNVTFRCDPISEHNRLYWYRQTLGQGPEFLTYFQNEAQLEKSRLLSDRFSAERPKGSFSTLEIQRTEQGDSAMYLCASSLTAGTSGYEQYFGPGTRLTVT.

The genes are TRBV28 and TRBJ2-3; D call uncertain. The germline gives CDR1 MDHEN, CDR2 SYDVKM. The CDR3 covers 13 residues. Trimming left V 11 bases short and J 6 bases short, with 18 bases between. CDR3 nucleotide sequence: TGTGCCCTTTCACGGGCCCTTGGGGATACGCAGTATTTT. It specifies CALSRALGDTQYF. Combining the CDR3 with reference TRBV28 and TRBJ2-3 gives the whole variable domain DVKVTQSSRYLVKRTGEKVFLECVQDMDHENMFWYRQDPGLGLRLIYFSYDVKMKEKGDIPEGYSVSREKKERFSLILESASTNQTSMYLCALSRALGDTQYFGPGTRLTVL.

Here the CDR3 DNA reads TGTGCCAGCAGCTCCCGAACAGGGGGGTTCCCCTACGAGCAGTACTTC. Its translation is CASSSRTGGFPYEQYF. The chain links TRBV13 to TRBJ2-7; 8 bases match TRBD1. V shed 4 bases, J shed 2 bases, and the junction held 10 bases outside the gene matches. CDR1 is PRHDT and CDR2 is FYEKMQ in the germline V gene (reference sequence). This CDR3 comprises 16 residues.